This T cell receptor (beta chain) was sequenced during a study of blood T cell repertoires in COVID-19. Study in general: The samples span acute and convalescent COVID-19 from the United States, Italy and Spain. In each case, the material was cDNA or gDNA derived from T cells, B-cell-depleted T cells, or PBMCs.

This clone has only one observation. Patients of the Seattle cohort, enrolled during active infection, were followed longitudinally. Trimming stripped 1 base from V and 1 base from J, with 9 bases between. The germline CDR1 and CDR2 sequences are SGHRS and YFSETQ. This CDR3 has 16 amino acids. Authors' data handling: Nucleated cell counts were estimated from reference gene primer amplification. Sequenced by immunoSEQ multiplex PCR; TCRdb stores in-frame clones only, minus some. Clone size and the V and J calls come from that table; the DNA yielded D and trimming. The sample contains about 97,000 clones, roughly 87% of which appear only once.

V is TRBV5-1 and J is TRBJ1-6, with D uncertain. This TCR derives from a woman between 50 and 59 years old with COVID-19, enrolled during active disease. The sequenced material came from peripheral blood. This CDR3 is CASSLSGDSYNSPLHF. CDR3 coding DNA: TGCGCCAGCAGCTTGTCAGGCGATTCCTATAATTCACCCCTCCACTTT.